The 7 T cell receptor beta chains listed next were all sequenced from one sample in a study of memory CD4+ T cells and cytomegalovirus serostatus. Single viable CD3+CD4+CD8-CD45RO+ cells were sorted as the memory CD4+ T cells. Only in-frame clones appear in the TCRdb table, and some are missing; sequencing was by immunoSEQ multiplex PCR. The sample carries some 54,000 clones, about 80% recorded once. Material: memory CD4+ T cells from blood. These receptors were taken from an adult in good health and CMV-seropositive.

The chain has TRBV7-2 and TRBJ2-3; possibly TRBD1 for D (6 bases). The CDR3 has 15 amino acids. Germline V gene sequence: CDR1 SGHTA, CDR2 FQGNSA. Trimming left V 5 bases short and J 4 bases short, with 16 bases between. Here the CDR3 DNA reads TGTGCCAGCAGCCCTTTGGCAGGGGCTTCAGATACGCAGTATTTT. Its translation is CASSPLAGASDTQYF.

This chain links TRBV9 with TRBJ2-7, with 9 nucleotides matching TRBD2. Losses at the gene ends were 4 bases for V and 2 bases for J; bases not matched to a gene: 4. CDR3 size: 14 residues. Germline CDR1 is SGDLS and CDR2 is YYNGEE. The CDR3: CASSFSGGTYEQYF. The CDR3 DNA sequence: TGTGCCAGCAGCTTTAGCGGGGGCACCTACGAGCAGTACTTC. The entire variable domain, with the rest obtained from reference TRBV9 and TRBJ2-7, is as follows: DSGVTQTPKHLITATGQRVTLRCSPRSGDLSVYWYQQSLDQGLQFLIQYYNGEERAKGNILERFSAQQFPDLHSELNLSSLELGDSALYFCASSFSGGTYEQYFGPGTRLTVT.

This rearrangement joins TRBV9 to TRBJ2-5; no firm D call. Germline values: CDR1 SGDLS, CDR2 YYNGEE. The CDR3 sequence is 14 residues long. Trimming removed 4 bases at V and 1 base at J, with 11 bases between. CDR3 coding DNA: TGTGCCAGCAGCATCGACAATGCCCAAGAGACCCAGTACTTC. It specifies CASSIDNAQETQYF.

The chain's CDR3 is CATSTYSGGTPGTQYF. The DNA of the CDR3 is TGTGCCACCAGCACTTATAGCGGGGGTACTCCGGGGACCCAGTACTTC. This chain links TRBV15 with TRBJ2-5; 9 bases are shared with TRBD2. This CDR3 is built from 16 residues. Germline CDR1 and CDR2: LNHNV and YYDKDF (reference sequence). V was clipped by 4 bases and J by 7 bases; unmatched bases: 13.

DNA of the CDR3: TGTGCCAGCAGCCGGCCGATGGTCGGGGGGGGCAACAATGAGCAGTTCTTC. Translation: CASSRPMVGGGNNEQFF. The V gene is TRBV11-2, the J gene TRBJ2-1; 8 positions match TRBD2. The CDR3 length is 17 residues. Germline values: CDR1 SGHAT, CDR2 FQNNGV. J gave up 5 bases and V 5 bases, and 14 bases lay outside the gene matches.

The chain combines TRBV5-6 with TRBJ1-6; no definite D call. V was clipped by 0 bases and J by 3 bases, with 13 bases between them. Germline loops: CDR1 SGHDT, CDR2 YYEEEE. This CDR3 has 17 amino acids. The CDR3 DNA reads TGTGCCAGCAGCTTGGACGGCCAGGCCGGCTATAATTCACCCCTCCACTTT. Translating gives CASSLDGQAGYNSPLHF.

The rearrangement joins TRBV7-2 to TRBJ1-1; D ambiguous. The CDR3 is made up of 13 amino acids. Looked up from germline, CDR1 is SGHTA and CDR2 is FQGNSA. V gave up 6 bases and J gave up 0 bases, with 8 bases separating them. The CDR3 bases are TGTGCCAGCAGTCTTTCAGTGAACACTGAAGCTTTCTTT. Amino acids: CASSLSVNTEAFF.